The 27 T cell receptor beta chains below come from one sample, sequenced in a study of cytomegalovirus exposure and HLA in healthy donors. PCR involved 60 Vbeta and 13 Jbeta primers. The protocol was immunoSEQ multiplex PCR, while the TCRdb copy is restricted to in-frame clones and leaves out a portion. The table lists about 150,000 clones, over 75% of them singletons. What was sequenced was PBMCs. The receptors derive from a man aged 30 to 45 in good health.

The V and J genes are TRBV6-5 and TRBJ1-5, with D maybe TRBD1 (5 bases). V was cut by 6 bases and J by 1 base, with 13 bases left in between. The CDR3 covers 15 residues. Germline CDR1 MNHEY, CDR2 SVGAGI. The CDR3: CASRRTQGSNQPQHF. In nucleotides, the CDR3 is TGTGCCAGCAGACGGACACAAGGGAGCAATCAGCCCCAGCATTTT.

The J gene is TRBJ2-1, the V gene TRBV5-1; 9 nucleotides align to TRBD2. The CDR3 extends over 14 amino acids. The germline V gene has CDR1 SGHRS and CDR2 YFSETQ. Trimming removed 4 bases from V and 8 bases from J; junction bases left unmatched: 7. CDR3 amino acids: CASSLSGSLDEQFF. The CDR3 nucleotides read TGCGCCAGCAGCCTTAGCGGGAGTTTGGATGAGCAGTTCTTC.

V usage is TRBV9 and J usage is TRBJ2-1; D is ambiguous. The CDR3 loop spans 15 amino acids. Germline V gene data show CDR1 as SGDLS and CDR2 as YYNGEE. Trimming took off 0 bases at V and 4 bases at J, with 11 bases between the two ends. CDR3 nucleotides: TGTGCCAGCAGCGTAGGCAGTTTCAGGTACAATGAGCAGTTCTTC. Its translation is CASSVGSFRYNEQFF.

The rearrangement links TRBV7-9 to TRBJ2-5, with a weak D call TRBD2 (6 bases). This CDR3 spans 15 amino acids. Trimming pared 1 base from V and 5 bases from J, leaving 14 bases between. CDR1 and CDR2 from the germline V gene are SEHNR and FQNEAQ (reference sequence). CDR3 region: CASSLDGAGGETQYF. The CDR3 bases are TGTGCCAGCAGCTTAGATGGAGCGGGCGGGGAGACCCAGTACTTC.

The chain recombines TRBV11-2 with TRBJ2-7, with D possibly being TRBD2 (6 bases). This CDR3 region has 14 residues. Trimming shortened V by 3 bases and J by 5 bases, and 14 bases separated the two germline ends. Germline-derived CDR1 and CDR2 are SGHAT and FQNNGV. The CDR3 bases are TGTGCCAGCAGCTTTGGACGGGGGATCGACGAGCAGTACTTC. Residues: CASSFGRGIDEQYF.

The J gene is TRBJ1-5, the V gene TRBV6-5; D possibly corresponds to TRBD1 (5 bases). CDR1 MNHEY and CDR2 SVGAGI come from the germline V gene. The CDR3 sequence is 16 residues long. Trimming removed 0 bases at V and 5 bases at J, with 14 bases between. The chain's CDR3 is CASSYSTRGSDQPQHF. The CDR3 DNA follows: TGTGCCAGCAGTTACTCGACGCGGGGGAGCGATCAGCCCCAGCATTTT.

This clone has more than one count but fewer than ten. V gene TRBV5-8 combines with J gene TRBJ2-7; perhaps TRBD2 as D (5 bases). The V gene lost 7 bases and the J gene lost 0 bases, with 11 bases spanning the gap. There are 13 residues in the CDR3. Germline V gene lookup returns CDR1 SGHTS and CDR2 YDEGEE. The CDR3 reads CASLGGLSYEQYF. The CDR3 nucleotides read TGTGCCAGCTTAGGCGGACTCTCCTACGAGCAGTACTTC.

V and J are TRBV27 and TRBJ1-5, with 7 bases lining up with TRBD1. After removal of 2 bases from V and 1 base from J, the junction contained 5 bases not matched to a gene. Germline V lookup: CDR1 MNHEY, CDR2 SMNVEV (reference sequence). There are 16 residues in the CDR3. CDR3 loop: CASSLVPGQSNQPQHF. As DNA, the CDR3 is TGTGCCAGCAGTTTAGTTCCGGGACAGAGCAATCAGCCCCAGCATTTT.

The rearrangement joins TRBV5-8 to TRBJ2-7; D is possibly TRBD2 (5 bases). CDR3 length: 14 residues. Trimming took 5 bases from V and 3 from J, leaving 15 bases between them. The germline gives CDR1 SGHTS, CDR2 YDEGEE. This CDR3 is CASRILEDVYEQYF. The CDR3 DNA follows: TGTGCCAGCAGAATCCTGGAGGATGTCTACGAGCAGTACTTC.

The chain recombines TRBV14 with TRBJ2-7, with D possibly being TRBD2 (5 bases). With 5 bases removed from V and 0 bases from J, the gap between germline ends came to 14 bases. CDR1 and CDR2 from the germline V gene are SGHDN and FVKESK. This CDR3 region has 15 residues. For the CDR3, the DNA is TGTGCCAGCAGCTCAACCTCCGGGGTCTCCTACGAGCAGTACTTC. The encoded protein is CASSSTSGVSYEQYF.

The chain has TRBV15 and TRBJ2-1, with 10 nucleotides matching TRBD2. The CDR3 spans 17 residues. Unmatched junction bases numbered 12, after V lost 4 bases and J lost 6 bases. Germline V lookup: CDR1 LNHNV, CDR2 YYDKDF (reference sequence). Written as DNA, the CDR3 is TGTGCCACCAGCATCTCTTTAGCGGGAGGCCCGCCCAATGAGCAGTTCTTC. Translation: CATSISLAGGPPNEQFF.

This rearrangement joins TRBV19 to TRBJ2-1; TRBD2 is a possible D gene (6 bases). The V end lost 1 base, the J end lost 4 bases, and 17 bases lay between the germline ends. The CDR3 runs 17 residues. Germline CDR1 reads LNHDA; CDR2 reads SQIVND (reference sequence). The DNA of the CDR3 is TGTGCCAGTAGTATAGCCTTTGGGGAGGCCCTATACAATGAGCAGTTCTTC. The encoded protein is CASSIAFGEALYNEQFF.

This chain joins TRBV7-7 and TRBJ2-6, with 7 nucleotides matching TRBD1. The trim removed 5 bases at V and 2 bases at J, leaving 6 bases unmatched. CDR3 size: 16 residues. The V gene's germline CDR1 is SSHAT and CDR2 FNYEAQ (reference sequence). In DNA form, the CDR3 reads TGTGCCAGCAGCCCTCAGGGGGTTGCTGGGGCCAACGTCCTGACTTTC. It specifies CASSPQGVAGANVLTF.

J is TRBJ1-3 and V is TRBV5-8; D is undetermined. V was trimmed by 1 base and J by 3 bases, leaving 5 bases between them. Per germline, CDR1 SGHTS and CDR2 YDEGEE. This CDR3 is 13 amino acids long. The CDR3: CASSLPNGNTIYF. DNA of the CDR3: TGTGCCAGCAGCTTGCCCAATGGAAACACCATATATTTT. Together with reference TRBV5-8 and TRBJ1-3, the CDR3 gives the full variable domain: EAGVTQSPTHLIKTRGQQATLRCSPISGHTSVYWYQQALGLGLQFLLWYDEGEERNRGNFPPRFSGRQFPNYSSELNVNALELEDSALYLCASSLPNGNTIYFGEGSWLTVV.

This rearrangement joins TRBV6-5 to TRBJ2-3; tentative D call: TRBD1 (6 bases). The V gene's germline CDR1 is MNHEY and CDR2 SVGAGI. V lost 6 bases to trimming and J lost 7 bases, with 14 bases between them. The CDR3 covers 13 residues. As DNA, the CDR3 is TGTGCCAGCAGACGCGAGACAGGAAATACGCAGTATTTT. This codes for CASRRETGNTQYF.

The chain is built from TRBV14 and TRBJ2-1, with D perhaps matching TRBD2 (6 bases). Germline CDR1 SGHDN, CDR2 FVKESK. The CDR3 totals 14 residues. Trimming took off 3 bases at V and 9 bases at J, with 15 bases between the two ends. This CDR3 is CASSQGLSGREQFF. The CDR3 nucleotides read TGTGCCAGCAGCCAGGGACTGAGCGGCCGTGAGCAGTTCTTC.

V usage is TRBV4-3 and J usage is TRBJ2-1; D might be TRBD2 (6 bases). This CDR3 is built from 17 residues. The germline gives CDR1 LGHNA, CDR2 YSLEER. Trimming left V 0 bases short and J 4 bases short, with 16 bases between. The CDR3 DNA reads as TGCGCCAGCAGCCAAGACCCCCGGGAGTCCCTATACAATGAGCAGTTCTTC. This gives the protein CASSQDPRESLYNEQFF.

A few counts support this clone. The chain recombines TRBV5-4 with TRBJ1-1; D is perhaps TRBD1 (6 bases). The CDR3 has 13 residues. Trimming left V 3 bases short and J 11 bases short, with 17 bases between. Germline V lookup: CDR1 SGHNT, CDR2 YYREEE (reference sequence). CDR3 sequence: CASSSTAGGGAFF. The CDR3 bases are TGTGCCAGCAGCTCCACAGCGGGGGGCGGGGCTTTCTTT.

The chain carries TRBV6-5 and TRBJ2-1, with 11 bases identical to TRBD1. Trimming at V came to 6 bases and at J to 6 bases, leaving 4 bases not matched to a gene. Germline CDR1 is MNHEY and CDR2 is SVGAGI. This CDR3 region has 14 residues. CDR3 protein: CASSRDRGINEQFF. CDR3 DNA: TGTGCCAGCAGCCGGGACAGGGGGATCAATGAGCAGTTCTTC.

The CDR3 protein is CASSELGTSSYEQYF. In DNA, the CDR3 is TGTGCCAGCAGTGAACTCGGGACAAGCTCCTACGAGCAGTACTTC. The rearrangement uses TRBV6-1 and TRBJ2-7; weak D call: TRBD1 (6 bases). Trimming pared 2 bases from V and 0 bases from J, leaving 11 bases between. The length of the CDR3 is 15 residues. Germline values: CDR1 MNHNS, CDR2 SASEGT.

This chain uses TRBV6-6 with TRBJ1-5; 12 bases line up with TRBD1. Germline-derived CDR1 and CDR2 are MNHNY and SVGAGI (reference sequence). This CDR3 is built from 16 residues. Germline trimming cut 1 base from V and 7 bases from J; bases unmatched to any gene: 5. CDR3 loop: CASSYWGQGAGQPQHF. Written as DNA, the CDR3 is TGTGCCAGCAGTTACTGGGGACAGGGGGCAGGGCAGCCCCAGCATTTT.

The chain carries TRBV19 and TRBJ1-2; 10 bases agree with TRBD1. The junction had 4 bases not matched to a gene; V was cut back by 4 bases and J by 8 bases. Germline CDR1 and CDR2: LNHDA and SQIVND (reference sequence). The CDR3 is made up of 13 amino acids. The CDR3 DNA reads as TGTGCCAGTAGTACGACAGGGGGCGAAGGCTACACCTTC. Its translation: CASSTTGGEGYTF.

The V and J genes are TRBV30 and TRBJ2-1, with TRBD2 matching 10 bases. V trimming: 2 bases; J trimming: 8 bases; junction bases outside the gene matches: 6. Germline V CDR1 and CDR2: GTSNPN, SVGIG (reference sequence). The CDR3 covers 14 residues. CDR3 DNA sequence: TGTGCCTGGAGTAGGGTAGCGGGAGGTTATGAGCAGTTCTTC. It translates to CAWSRVAGGYEQFF.

This rearrangement joins TRBV5-1 to TRBJ1-2, with D hard to call. V was pared by 0 bases and J by 3 bases, with 21 bases between. The CDR3 has 18 residues. The germline V gene has CDR1 SGHRS and CDR2 YFSETQ. The CDR3 here is CASSLGPRPNEAHYGYTF. CDR3 coding DNA: TGCGCCAGCAGCTTGGGCCCAAGGCCGAACGAGGCCCACTATGGCTACACCTTC.

This rearrangement joins TRBV7-3 to TRBJ2-3; TRBD2 matches at 10 bases. J gave up 0 bases and V 4 bases, and 4 bases lay outside the gene matches. CDR3 length: 16 amino acids. Germline V CDR1 and CDR2: SGHTA, FQGTGA. The CDR3 spells CASSSSGRTSTDTQYF. Here the CDR3 DNA reads TGTGCCAGCAGCTCTAGCGGGAGAACTAGCACAGATACGCAGTATTTT.

The genes are TRBV12-5 and TRBJ2-3; TRBD2 is a possible D gene (5 bases). The CDR3 has 15 residues. V lost 3 bases and J 3 bases, leaving 13 bases between the germline ends. Germline V lookup: CDR1 LGHNT, CDR2 FRNRAP. The CDR3 region has the DNA TGTGCTAGTGGTTTTATTCTTAGCGAAACAGATACGCAGTATTTT. It translates to CASGFILSETDTQYF.

The gene calls are TRBV13 and TRBJ2-3; 9 nucleotides match TRBD2. The junction had 6 bases not matched to a gene; V was cut back by 3 bases and J by 2 bases. CDR1 is PRHDT and CDR2 is FYEKMQ in the germline V gene (reference sequence). CDR3 size: 16 residues. CDR3 protein: CASSFGTSFYTDTQYF. In DNA, the CDR3 is TGTGCCAGCAGCTTTGGGACTAGCTTTTACACAGATACGCAGTATTTT. The entire variable domain, with the rest obtained from reference TRBV13 and TRBJ2-3, is as follows: AAGVIQSPRHLIKEKRETATLKCYPIPRHDTVYWYQQGPGQDPQFLISFYEKMQSDKGSIPDRFSAQQFSDYHSELNMSSLELGDSALYFCASSFGTSFYTDTQYFGPGTRLTVL.